The 3 T cell receptor beta chains below come from one sample, sequenced in a study of blood T cell repertoires in COVID-19. The repertoire was sequenced with immunoSEQ multiplex PCR; TCRdb's copy has only in-frame clones and lacks some. The repertoire has around 59,000 clones, 75% to 85% of them found once; the top ten carry roughly 7%. The specimen sequenced was peripheral blood. The origin of the receptors is a man in his 60s with acute or convalescent COVID-19.

Concerning this clone itself: The sample has other DNA sequences that encode this CDR3 too. CDR3 in amino acids: CAWSRQSYGYTF. CDR3 sequence (DNA): TGTGCCTGGAGCCGACAGAGCTATGGCTACACCTTC. This chain uses TRBV30 with TRBJ1-2; perhaps TRBD1 as D (5 bases). This CDR3 spans 12 amino acids. CDR1 and CDR2 (germline): GTSNPN, SVGIG (reference sequence). Between the trimmed V and J ends, which lost 3 bases and 4 bases, there was a span of 9 bases. The full variable domain, rest sourced from reference TRBV30 and TRBJ1-2, is SQTIHQWPATLVQPVGSPLSLECTVEGTSNPNLYWYRQAAGRGLQLLFYSVGIGQISSEVPQNLSASRPQDRQFILSSKKLLLSDSGFYLCAWSRQSYGYTFGSGTRLTVV.

This rearrangement joins TRBV10-3 to TRBJ1-1; maybe TRBD1 (5 bases). The germline CDR1 and CDR2 sequences are ENHRY and SYGVKD. V gave up 6 bases and J gave up 0 bases, with 11 bases separating them. This CDR3 contains 14 residues. DNA of the CDR3: TGTGCCATCAGGGCGACAGAGCTGAACACTGAAGCTTTCTTT. Amino acids: CAIRATELNTEAFF.

V usage is TRBV5-1 and J usage is TRBJ2-2; 7 bases line up with TRBD2. With V trimmed by 1 base and J by 4 bases, 1 base remained unmatched. The V gene's germline CDR1 is SGHRS and CDR2 YFSETQ. The length of the CDR3 is 14 residues. In DNA, the CDR3 is TGCGCCAGCAGCTTGATAGCGGGCACCGGGGAGCTGTTTTTT. Amino acids: CASSLIAGTGELFF. The entire variable domain, with the rest obtained from reference TRBV5-1 and TRBJ2-2, is as follows: KAGVTQTPRYLIKTRGQQVTLSCSPISGHRSVSWYQQTPGQGLQFLFEYFSETQRNKGNFPGRFSGRQFSNSRSEMNVSTLELGDSALYLCASSLIAGTGELFFGEGSRLTVL.